The source of this T cell receptor (beta chain) is a study of blood T cell repertoires in COVID-19. Overall study context: T cells, B-cell-depleted T cells, or PBMCs provided the cDNA or gDNA that served as material.

Participant-given clinical history determined each cohort assignment. Authors' data handling: Amplified reference gene primers provided the basis for estimating nucleated cell counts. Here immunoSEQ multiplex PCR was the method, and the copy in TCRdb shows in-frame clones only, minus some. V and J calls and clone size are those listed in that table; D and trimming were worked out from the DNA. The sample has 350,000 or so clones; 65% to 90% are singletons. The CDR3 is made up of 16 amino acids. CDR1 is LGHDT, CDR2 YNNKEL, per germline (reference sequence). The V end was cut by 0 bases, the J end by 2 bases, with 13 bases between.

Sequencing was done on a sample of PBMCs or T cells enriched from blood (not recorded which). The chain has TRBV3-1 (or the pseudogene TRBV3-2) and TRBJ1-2; the D gene is possibly TRBD1 (6 bases). This receptor was obtained from a woman aged 40 to 50 with acute COVID-19. CDR3 sequence reads: CASSQEAGRGNYGYTF. The CDR3 DNA follows: TGTGCCAGCAGCCAAGAAGCAGGCAGGGGCAACTATGGCTACACCTTC.